One sample yielded the 26 T cell receptor beta chains listed below, sequenced in a study of identifying expanded T cells in peripheral blood. Profiling relied on immunoSEQ multiplex PCR, and the TCRdb table lists in-frame clones only, not all of them. The sample carries about 98,000 clones, more than 70% recorded once. Source material: blood. The receptors were sampled from a person aged 18 to 70 in good health.

The genes are TRBV7-2 and TRBJ1-2; 9 nucleotides line up with TRBD1. Unmatched junction bases numbered 11, after V lost 6 bases and J lost 3 bases. CDR3 size: 16 residues. Germline V gene lookup returns CDR1 SGHTA and CDR2 FQGNSA. CDR3 DNA: TGTGCCAGCAGACTTAGTCCGGGACAGGGATACTATGGCTACACCTTC. This gives the protein CASRLSPGQGYYGYTF.

V usage is TRBV29-1 and J usage is TRBJ2-5; 11 bases map to TRBD2. The V and J ends lost 6 bases and 2 bases, in that order; junction bases with no gene match: 11. The CDR3 length is 16 residues. CDR1 and CDR2 from the germline V gene are SQVTM and ANQGSEA. The CDR3, as DNA: TGCAGCGTGCGAGTAGCGGGAGGGCCGGGGCAAGAGACCCAGTACTTC. Translating it yields CSVRVAGGPGQETQYF.

Here the CDR3 reads CASSSRPVGQGRIEQYF. The CDR3 DNA is TGTGCCAGCAGTTCTCGCCCGGTGGGACAGGGGCGGATCGAGCAGTACTTC. The chain couples TRBV27 to TRBJ2-7; TRBD1 matches at 10 bases. The V segment lost 4 bases and the J segment 6 bases; nucleotides outside the gene matches: 15. CDR1 MNHEY and CDR2 SMNVEV come from the germline V gene (reference sequence). The length of the CDR3 is 17 residues.

The chain has TRBV30 and TRBJ2-1; 10 bases match TRBD1. Germline V lookup: CDR1 GTSNPN, CDR2 SVGIG (reference sequence). V trimming: 1 base; J trimming: 12 bases; junction bases outside the gene matches: 3. CDR3 length: 12 amino acids. CDR3 sequence (DNA): TGTGCCTGGAGTGGACAGGGGGCTTGGCAGTTCTTC. This encodes CAWSGQGAWQFF.

V usage is TRBV11-1 and J usage is TRBJ1-4; 10 bases align to TRBD1. V was pared by 5 bases and J by 4 bases, with 4 bases of the junction left unmatched. The CDR3 extends over 15 amino acids. The germline CDR1 and CDR2 sequences are SGHAT and FQDESV (reference sequence). The CDR3 DNA follows: TGTGCCAGCAGCCCCCGGGACAGGGGTAATGAAAAACTGTTTTTT. It codes for CASSPRDRGNEKLFF. The full variable domain, rest sourced from reference TRBV11-1 and TRBJ1-4, is EAEVAQSPRYKITEKSQAVAFWCDPISGHATLYWYRQILGQGPELLVQFQDESVVDDSQLPKDRFSAERLKGVDSTLKIQPAELGDSAMYLCASSPRDRGNEKLFFGSGTQLSVL.

This sequence joins TRBV7-8 and TRBJ1-1; D not resolved. This CDR3 region has 13 residues. With 4 bases removed from V and 3 bases from J, the gap between germline ends came to 9 bases. Germline V CDR1 and CDR2: SGHVS, FQNEAQ. The CDR3 DNA is TGTGCCAGCAGCTATGACACCGACACTGAAGCTTTCTTT. Its translation: CASSYDTDTEAFF.

This chain uses TRBV18 with TRBJ1-4; D gene unclear. This CDR3 has 15 residues. Germline V gives CDR1 KGHSH, CDR2 LQKENI. Between the trimmed V and J ends, which lost 0 bases and 4 bases, there was a span of 9 bases. The CDR3 protein is CASSPPADYNEKLFF. CDR3 DNA: TGTGCCAGCTCACCACCGGCAGATTATAATGAAAAACTGTTTTTT.

V gene TRBV5-1 combines with J gene TRBJ2-6; D not certain. Trimming shortened V by 6 bases and J by 0 bases, and 4 bases separated the two germline ends. The germline gives CDR1 SGHRS, CDR2 YFSETQ. The CDR3 has 13 residues. The CDR3 DNA sequence: TGCGCCAGCAACCCCTCTGGGGCCAACGTCCTGACTTTC. Encoded protein: CASNPSGANVLTF.

V is TRBV7-7 and J is TRBJ2-7; 7 nucleotides line up with TRBD1. The germline gives CDR1 SSHAT, CDR2 FNYEAQ (reference sequence). This CDR3 is 16 amino acids long. Trimming removed 1 base from V and 3 bases from J; junction bases left unmatched: 9. CDR3 protein: CASSLVLGQTDYEQYF. The CDR3 DNA follows: TGTGCCAGCAGCTTAGTCTTGGGACAGACGGACTACGAGCAGTACTTC.

The chain carries TRBV2 and TRBJ2-7, with TRBD1 matching over 9 bases. V dropped 6 bases and J dropped 5; count of bases not matched to a gene: 8. The CDR3 sequence is 14 residues long. Germline V CDR1 and CDR2: SNHLY, FYNNEI. The CDR3 sequence: CASRTGTGTNEQYF. The CDR3 nucleotides are TGTGCCAGCAGAACCGGGACAGGGACCAACGAGCAGTACTTC. Filled out from reference TRBV2 and TRBJ2-7, the complete variable domain reads EPEVTQTPSHQVTQMGQEVILRCVPISNHLYFYWYRQILGQKVEFLVSFYNNEISEKSEIFDDQFSVERPDGSNFTLKIRSTKLEDSAMYFCASRTGTGTNEQYFGPGTRLTVT.

The V and J genes are TRBV5-1 and TRBJ1-6; maybe TRBD1 (5 bases). Trimming removed 2 bases at V and 7 bases at J, with 13 bases between. There are 15 residues in the CDR3. CDR1 and CDR2 (germline): SGHRS, YFSETQ. CDR3 nucleotide sequence: TGCGCCAGCAGCTTTGGCGGGGCTGGGAATTCACCCCTCCACTTT. Amino acids: CASSFGGAGNSPLHF.

The chain employs TRBV28 and TRBJ2-1; 9 nucleotides line up with TRBD2. The CDR3 has 16 amino acids. After removal of 3 bases from V and 8 bases from J, the junction contained 11 bases not matched to a gene. In germline, CDR1 is MDHEN, CDR2 SYDVKM. CDR3 protein: CASSFMTSGEGDEQFF. In DNA form, the CDR3 reads TGTGCCAGCAGTTTCATGACTAGCGGAGAAGGGGATGAGCAGTTCTTC.

The rearrangement uses TRBV6-5 and TRBJ1-4, with 10 bases fitting TRBD1. This CDR3 spans 15 amino acids. The germline gives CDR1 MNHEY, CDR2 SVGAGI. Trimming took 5 bases from V and 3 from J; bases not matched to a gene: 3. The CDR3 nucleotides are TGTGCCAGCAGTCAGACAGGGGGCTCTAATGAAAAACTGTTTTTT. The encoded protein is CASSQTGGSNEKLFF.

V is TRBV28 and J is TRBJ2-7; 10 bases align to TRBD2. V shed 6 bases, J shed 0 bases, and the junction held 5 bases outside the gene matches. The CDR3 sequence is 15 residues long. Germline V CDR1 and CDR2: MDHEN, SYDVKM. CDR3 region: CASRLTSGPSYEQYF. In nucleotides, the CDR3 is TGTGCCAGCAGGTTGACTAGCGGGCCCTCCTACGAGCAGTACTTC.

The chain couples TRBV19 to TRBJ1-6; D gene uncertain. CDR3 length: 15 residues. V gave up 6 bases and J gave up 10 bases, with 19 bases separating them. CDR1 LNHDA and CDR2 SQIVND come from the germline V gene (reference sequence). This CDR3 reads CASRDRSGGQSPLHF. CDR3 sequence (DNA): TGTGCCAGTAGGGACCGCTCCGGCGGGCAATCACCCCTCCACTTT.

This chain connects TRBV5-1 to TRBJ2-1, with 9 bases lining up with TRBD2. V trimming: 0 bases; J trimming: 4 bases; junction bases outside the gene matches: 2. CDR3 length equals 15 residues. From germline, CDR1 is SGHRS and CDR2 YFSETQ. CDR3 region: CASSLGLADYNEQFF. As DNA, the CDR3 is TGCGCCAGCAGCTTGGGACTAGCGGATTACAATGAGCAGTTCTTC.

This chain links TRBV2 with TRBJ1-1; D unresolved. CDR1 SNHLY and CDR2 FYNNEI come from the germline V gene. V lost 0 bases, J lost 1 base, and 9 bases lay in between. The length of the CDR3 is 15 residues. CDR3 sequence reads: CASSEALFQNTEAFF. CDR3 sequence (DNA): TGTGCCAGCAGTGAAGCGCTGTTCCAGAACACTGAAGCTTTCTTT.

The J gene is TRBJ1-1, the V gene TRBV19; D perhaps matches TRBD1 (5 bases). This CDR3 has 14 amino acids. The germline V gene has CDR1 LNHDA and CDR2 SQIVND (reference sequence). Deletions cut 7 bases from V and 0 bases from J, with 12 bases between. The CDR3 spells CASMRTNMNTEAFF. DNA for the CDR3: TGTGCCAGTATGAGGACAAACATGAACACTGAAGCTTTCTTT. The entire variable domain, with the rest obtained from reference TRBV19 and TRBJ1-1, is as follows: DGGITQSPKYLFRKEGQNVTLSCEQNLNHDAMYWYRQDPGQGLRLIYYSQIVNDFQKGDIAEGYSVSREKKESFPLTVTSAQKNPTAFYLCASMRTNMNTEAFFGQGTRLTVV.

This clone was detected only once. The rearrangement joins TRBV27 to TRBJ1-1; 7 positions match TRBD1. The CDR3 has 15 residues. The V and J ends lost 5 bases and 1 base, in that order; junction bases with no gene match: 7. Per germline, CDR1 MNHEY and CDR2 SMNVEV (reference sequence). The CDR3 reads CASSKSTGRNTEAFF. The CDR3 nucleotides are TGTGCCAGCAGTAAATCGACAGGGCGGAACACTGAAGCTTTCTTT.

V is TRBV30 and J is TRBJ1-1; perhaps TRBD1 as D (6 bases). The CDR3 spans 13 residues. CDR1 and CDR2 (germline): GTSNPN, SVGIG (reference sequence). Trimming pared 2 bases from V and 3 bases from J, leaving 10 bases between. The CDR3 DNA reads as TGTGCCTGGAGTCGGGGGGCGCACACTGAAGCTTTCTTT. The encoded protein is CAWSRGAHTEAFF.

The chain carries TRBV6-1 and TRBJ1-4, with D possibly TRBD1 on 5 matching bases. Germline CDR1 is MNHNS and CDR2 is SASEGT. The CDR3 has 15 residues. V was pared by 0 bases and J by 3 bases, with 8 bases between. CDR3 region: CASSEAGTANEKLFF. CDR3 DNA sequence: TGTGCCAGCAGTGAAGCAGGGACGGCTAATGAAAAACTGTTTTTT.

The gene calls are TRBV18 and TRBJ2-3; the D gene is possibly TRBD2 (5 bases). V shed 4 bases and J shed 4 bases, with 15 bases lying between them. CDR1 KGHSH and CDR2 LQKENI come from the germline V gene. The CDR3 spans 15 residues. The CDR3 nucleotides are TGTGCCAGCTCACTTTTGGGAGCTAGATCAGATACGCAGTATTTT. This gives the protein CASSLLGARSDTQYF. The full variable domain, its missing parts supplied by reference TRBV18 and TRBJ2-3, is NAGVMQNPRHLVRRRGQEARLRCSPMKGHSHVYWYRQLPEEGLKFMVYLQKENIIDESGMPKERFSAEFPKEGPSILRIQQVVRGDSAAYFCASSLLGARSDTQYFGPGTRLTVL.

The gene calls are TRBV10-3 and TRBJ2-5; 10 bases agree with TRBD1. Germline CDR1 and CDR2: ENHRY and SYGVKD. This CDR3 region has 14 residues. The V segment lost 10 bases and the J segment 3 bases; nucleotides outside the gene matches: 8. The chain's CDR3 is CATAAGTGEETQYF. DNA for the CDR3: TGTGCCACCGCCGCCGGGACAGGGGAAGAGACCCAGTACTTC.

The genes are TRBV7-7 and TRBJ2-2; no firm D call. Germline lookup yields CDR1 SSHAT and CDR2 FNYEAQ (reference sequence). V lost 9 bases and J lost 2, with 10 bases in between. The length of the CDR3 is 13 residues. The DNA for the CDR3 is TGTGCCAGGGTAGTCGGTAACACCGGGGAGCTGTTTTTT. As protein: CARVVGNTGELFF.

The V gene is TRBV27, the J gene TRBJ1-3; 7 nucleotides line up with TRBD1. The length of the CDR3 is 15 residues. Germline V gene sequence: CDR1 MNHEY, CDR2 SMNVEV (reference sequence). V shed 5 bases and J 0 bases; nucleotides not matched to a gene: 4. The CDR3 DNA follows: TGTGCCAGCAGTCGCACAGGGGACTCTGGAAACACCATATATTTT. It specifies CASSRTGDSGNTIYF.

This clone has more than one count but fewer than ten. The chain recombines TRBV7-6 with TRBJ2-1, with 7 bases matching TRBD2. With V trimmed by 1 base and J by 8 bases, 2 bases remained unmatched. The CDR3 has 13 residues. Germline lookup yields CDR1 SGHVS and CDR2 FNYEAQ. The DNA for the CDR3 is TGTGCCAGCAGCTTAGGGCTAGCGGATGAGCAGTTCTTC. Its translation is CASSLGLADEQFF.